This T cell receptor (beta chain) appears in the sequencing data of a study of post-analysis software for immune sequencing data. Study-level findings and limits: Same-batch preparations were strongly co-clustered by F measure. Five TRBV segments, including TRBV5-6, TRBV5-1 and TRBV20-1, were more frequent in patients than controls.

TCR beta cDNA libraries had unique molecular identifiers. One entry per CDR3 protein, called by TCRdb with MiXCR from the PCR reads. This table has fewer than 600,000 distinct CDR3 sequences, over 35% appearing once. The CDR3 length is 12 residues. Per germline, CDR1 MNHEY and CDR2 SMNVEV (reference sequence). The ends were cut back, 5 bases at V and 7 bases at J, with 11 bases in the middle. With respect to this clonotype: Its specificity is unknown.

V usage is TRBV27 and J usage is TRBJ1-2; tentative D call: TRBD1 (5 bases). This receptor was obtained from a girl between 10 and 17 years old with multiple sclerosis. Sample: blood. As DNA, the CDR3 is TGTGCCAGCAGTCGGGGGGTCGGTGGCTACACCTTC. Protein: CASSRGVGGYTF.